Sequencing of this TCR beta chain was carried out in a study of shared clonotypes between healthy human individuals (dated by TCRdb to 2020 to 2021). Looking at the study overall: The cohort comprised a couple of women and a few men aged 18 to 49 years. Per donor, leukapheresis produced somewhere between about 0.94 and 9.5 billion PBMCs. To increase sequencing depth and limit assay-specific biases, different laboratories used diverse techniques to prepare libraries and sequence TCR repertoires. To estimate repertoire size and how much clonotypes are shared between individuals, the study performed deep sequencing of blood TCR repertoires from a few healthy adults.

Using the deep immunoSEQ assay, TCR CDR3 regions were amplified from genomic DNA by multiplex PCR. Extracted genomic DNA from each cell subset was distributed evenly across all wells of several immunoSEQ 96-well plates, and each plate was treated as a replicate. For unsorted PBMC, 250 to 300 ng of genomic DNA, equivalent to 25,000 to 35,000 T cell genomes, went into each replicate PCR. Unsorted PBMC genomic DNA was sequenced across ten immunoSEQ deep assay plates. The purified libraries were quantified using a Qubit 3.0 fluorometer, sized with a Bioanalyzer 2100, and then quantified again using the KAPA Library Quantification kit. Every immunoSEQ 96-well plate was sequenced on a dedicated single-read 150-cycle Illumina NextSeq 550 flow cell. Processing in the source paper ran as follows. The immunoSEQ output contained only junctional sequences without quality scores, so filtering could not match that applied to full-length reads. To assign V/J genes and CDR3, sequences were annotated using PyIR, a Python wrapper for IgBLAST v1.9, with IMGT germline references. Reads were filtered out if the reads had weak V/J assignments (E-value above 1e-6), no CDR3, stop codons, out-of-frame junctions, or ambiguous translated residues. V3J clonotypes were defined as sequences sharing an identical inferred V gene, J gene, and CDR3 amino acid sequence. Percentage overlap between repertoires was computed as shared unique clonotypes divided by the size of the smaller repertoire. RTK rarefaction, the Chao1 estimator, and Recon v2.1 estimates of unobserved clonotypes were used to assess repertoire richness. TCRdb limited this immuneACCESS table to in-frame rearrangements with V and J called. A share of clones is missing; checked studies link under half to unresolved V genes, and the rest is unexplained. The DNA gave D and trimming, while V, J and clone size come from that table. For this sample there are 490,000 or so clones; roughly 85% appear just once. The ten largest account for about an eighth of the sample.

CDR1 and CDR2 were assigned from the germline V gene (reference sequence) as LNHDA and SQIVND. V lost 5 bases and J lost 7 bases, and the count of bases not matched to a germline gene is 7. The CDR3 holds 14 amino acids from the cysteine to the phenylalanine. Here the CDR3 DNA is all that survives: 42 bases in frame from base 1. Donors were healthy HIV-negative adults with no recently reported acute infections or vaccinations. All donors were Caucasian adults living in Nashville, Tennessee, USA. For unsorted samples, some 90 million PBMCs were counted, and genomic DNA was extracted using the QIAamp DNA Blood Mini kit. Blood was obtained by leukapheresis, after which PBMCs were separated by Ficoll-Histopaque density gradient centrifugation and cryopreserved in liquid nitrogen vapor phase. Broad study findings and their caveats: Sampling was restricted to blood, and TCR repertoires in tissue are likely to differ from TCR repertoires in blood. Because the study included a small number of donors, the genetic and exposure-history diversity represented was limited. Pairwise subsampling indicated that sequencing depth was expected to affect the degree of clonotype sharing among donors.

As to this clone: Its specific antigen is unknown. Per-nucleotide qualities are absent, and no much larger clonotype sits a single base away.

This TCR derives from a woman aged 40 to 49 in good health. Some clones in this sample may be carry-over from other donors' samples. Rearrangement joined TRBV19 to TRBJ1-5; TRBD1 lines up with 8 middle nucleotides. The sample was PBMCs. The DNA is as follows: TGTGCCAGTAGTGTAACAGGGGGATTACAGCCCCAGCATTTT. It encodes CASSVTGGLQPQHF.